Described below is a single T cell receptor beta chain sequence and its context. Antigen specificity is unknown. These data belong to a study of CD8 T cells in Susac syndrome. TCR beta sequencing was performed on blood CD8+ and CD4+ T cells. It was negative isolation that provided the CD8+ and CD4+ T cells, whereas TEMRA cells were enriched by FACS. General observations from the study: An acknowledgment was made by the study that its TCR sequencing and HLA analysis involved relatively few individuals.

Random hexamers were used to reverse transcribe the RNA input (0.5 to 1 ug). Amplification of TCR beta CDR3 used immunoSEQ multiplex PCR across 54 Vbeta and 13 Jbeta. TCRdb independently ran MiXCR on the immunoSEQ multiplex PCR reads; one entry per CDR3 protein. The data show hundreds of thousands of distinct CDR3 sequences, about nine tenths seen once. From germline, CDR1 is MNHEY and CDR2 SVGEGT. V was shortened by 4 bases and J by 7 bases, with 14 bases between the two germline ends. The CDR3 runs to 14 residues. The sequencing sample was made of CD8+ T cells from PBMCs. This sequence joins TRBV6-2 or TRBV6-3 and TRBJ2-1, with a possible D match to TRBD2 (7 bases). The receptor was derived from a human donor with multiple sclerosis. The DNA for the CDR3 is TGTGCCAGCAGTTCCTTGGGGGGGGCAAATGAGCAGTTCTTC. This gives the protein CASSSLGGANEQFF.